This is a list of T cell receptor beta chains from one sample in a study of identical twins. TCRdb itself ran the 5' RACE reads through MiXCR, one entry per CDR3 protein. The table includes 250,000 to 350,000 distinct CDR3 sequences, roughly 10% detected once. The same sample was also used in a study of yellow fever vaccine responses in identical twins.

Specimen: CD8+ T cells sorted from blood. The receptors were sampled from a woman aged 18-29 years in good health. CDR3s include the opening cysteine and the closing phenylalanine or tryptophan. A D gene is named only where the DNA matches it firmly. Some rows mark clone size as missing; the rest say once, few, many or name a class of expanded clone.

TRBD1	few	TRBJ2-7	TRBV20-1	TGCAGTGCCAGAGGGTTGGGACAGGGTTTTTGGGAGCAGTACTTC	CSARGLGQGFWEQYF
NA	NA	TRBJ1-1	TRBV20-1	TGCAGTGCTAGAGAAATGACATACACTGAAGCTTTCTTT	CSAREMTYTEAFF
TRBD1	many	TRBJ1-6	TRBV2	TGTGCCAGCAGTCAATGGACAGGGCAAAACTCCTATAATTCACCCCTCCACTTT	CASSQWTGQNSYNSPLHF
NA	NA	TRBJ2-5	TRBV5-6	TGTGCCAGCAGCTTGGCCGGGAACCAAGAGACCCAGTACTTC	CASSLAGNQETQYF
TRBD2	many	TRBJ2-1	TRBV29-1	TGCAGCGTTGTCGGACTAGCGGGAGTCCTCCCGTTCTTC	CSVVGLAGVLPFF
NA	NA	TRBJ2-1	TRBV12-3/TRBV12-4	TGTGCCAGCAGGGTGAGCGGTGTTAGCTCCTACAATGAGCAGTTCTTC	CASRVSGVSSYNEQFF
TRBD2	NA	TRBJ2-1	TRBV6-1	TGTGCCAGCAGTCTAACGAAGTCGGGCGGGAGGGCCGATGAGCAGTTCTTC	CASSLTKSGGRADEQFF
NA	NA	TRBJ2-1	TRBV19	TGTGCCAGTAGTATAGGGGCGAGCTCCTACAATGAGCAGTTCTTC	CASSIGASSYNEQFF
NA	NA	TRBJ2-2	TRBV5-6	TGTGCCAGCAACAGACTTTGGGGATGGGACCCCGGGGAGCTGTTTTTT	CASNRLWGWDPGELFF
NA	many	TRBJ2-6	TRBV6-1	TGTGCCAGCAGTGAAAGCAACTCTGGGGCCAACGTCCTGACTTTC	CASSESNSGANVLTF
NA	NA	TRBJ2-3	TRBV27	TGTGCCACGGCGGGGATCGAAGATACGCAGTATTTT	CATAGIEDTQYF
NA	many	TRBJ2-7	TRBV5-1	TGCGCCAGCAGCTTATCCGCTGGGTGGGAGCAGTACTTC	CASSLSAGWEQYF
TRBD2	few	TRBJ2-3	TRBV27	TGTGCCAGCAGGGGCTGGACTAGTTATAGTCGGTCAGATACGCAGTATTTT	CASRGWTSYSRSDTQYF
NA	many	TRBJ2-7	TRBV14	TGTGCCAGCAGCCAACGCTTGGGGCCTTTCTACGAGCAGTACTTC	CASSQRLGPFYEQYF
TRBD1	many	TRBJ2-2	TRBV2	TGTGCCAGCAGTGGAGACAGGGGGAACACCGGGGAGCTGTTTTTT	CASSGDRGNTGELFF
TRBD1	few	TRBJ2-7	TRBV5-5	TGTGCCAGCAGCTTGGAGGGACAGGAAAGCCCCTACGAGCAGTACTTC	CASSLEGQESPYEQYF
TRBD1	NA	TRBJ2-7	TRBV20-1	TGCAGTGCTAGAGACAAGGACAGGGTATTAACCTACGAGCAGTACTTC	CSARDKDRVLTYEQYF
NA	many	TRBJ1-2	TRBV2	TGTGCCAGGCGGGGGAGTGGCTACACCTTC	CARRGSGYTF
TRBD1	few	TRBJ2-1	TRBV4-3	TGCGCCAGCAGCCAAGATAGGTCGGGACAGGCCTACAATGAGCAGTTCTTC	CASSQDRSGQAYNEQFF
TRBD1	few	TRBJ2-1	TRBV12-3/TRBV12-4	TGTGCCAGCAGCCAACAGGGGGAGTACAATGAGCAGTTCTTC	CASSQQGEYNEQFF
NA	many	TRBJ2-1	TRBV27	TGTGCCAGCAGCCAACACCCAAATGAGCAGTTCTTC	CASSQHPNEQFF
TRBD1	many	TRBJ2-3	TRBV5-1	TGCGCCAGCAGCTTGGAAGGGACAGGGGGCACAGATACGCAGTATTTT	CASSLEGTGGTDTQYF
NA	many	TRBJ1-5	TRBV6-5	TGTGCCAGCAGTTACAGGGGCCTTAGCAATCAGCCCCAGCATTTT	CASSYRGLSNQPQHF
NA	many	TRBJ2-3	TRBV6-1	TGTGCCAGCAGTCGCAGGGAAGACCACACAGATACGCAGTATTTT	CASSRREDHTDTQYF
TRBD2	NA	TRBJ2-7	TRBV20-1	TGCAGTGCTAGAATGGCGGGGGGGCCCGATTACGAGCAGTACTTC	CSARMAGGPDYEQYF
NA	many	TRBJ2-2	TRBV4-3	TGCGCCAGCAGCCAAGAAGCGGTTTCGAACACCGGGGAGCTGTTTTTT	CASSQEAVSNTGELFF
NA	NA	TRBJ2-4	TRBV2	TGTGCCAGCGGCGACAGTATGGGCATTCAGTACTTC	CASGDSMGIQYF
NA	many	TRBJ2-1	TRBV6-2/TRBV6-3	TGTGCCAGCAGCCTATCGATCTCCTACAATGAGCAGTTCTTC	CASSLSISYNEQFF
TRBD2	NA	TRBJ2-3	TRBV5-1	TGCGCCAGCACCACCGAGACGTTACGGGGGGGCGCGAATGTAGATACGCAGTATTTT	CASTTETLRGGANVDTQYF
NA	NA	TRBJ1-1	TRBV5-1	TGCGCCAGCAGCTTGGGTTCGGGGTTCACTGAAGCTTTCTTT	CASSLGSGFTEAFF
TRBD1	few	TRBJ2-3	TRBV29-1	TGCAGCGTTGGCCAGGGGGGCACAGATACGCAGTATTTT	CSVGQGGTDTQYF
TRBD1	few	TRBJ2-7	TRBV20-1	TGCAGTGCCCCAAGAAGGACAGGGATCTCCTACGAGCAGTACTTC	CSAPRRTGISYEQYF
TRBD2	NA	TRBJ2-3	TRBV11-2	TGTGCCAGCAGCGACGTTTTCGCGGGGGGGCGGTCAGATACGCAGTATTTT	CASSDVFAGGRSDTQYF
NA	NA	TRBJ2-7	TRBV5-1	TGCGCCAGCAGCCCCTACCGACAAGGCGGGTACGAGCAGTACTTC	CASSPYRQGGYEQYF
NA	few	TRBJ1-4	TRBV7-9	TGTGCCAGCAGCCCTAGCGGCCCGGAAAAACTGTTTTTT	CASSPSGPEKLFF
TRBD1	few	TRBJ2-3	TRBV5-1	TGCGCCAGCAGCTTGACCATACACTGGACAGGGGTGAGCACAGATACGCAGTATTTT	CASSLTIHWTGVSTDTQYF
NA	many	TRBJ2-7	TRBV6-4	TGTGCCAGCAGCGCGGGACCGAGCTACGAGCAGTACTTC	CASSAGPSYEQYF
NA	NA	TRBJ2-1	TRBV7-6	TGTGCCAGCAGCTTAGCGGGGGGCCTTAATGAGCAGTTCTTC	CASSLAGGLNEQFF
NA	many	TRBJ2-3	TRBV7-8	TGTGCCAGCAGCCCCTATGTAGGCACAGATACGCAGTATTTT	CASSPYVGTDTQYF
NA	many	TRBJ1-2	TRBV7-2	TGTGCCAGCAGCTTATGGACCAGTTCGGATGGCTACACCTTC	CASSLWTSSDGYTF
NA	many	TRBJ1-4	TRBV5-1	TGCGCCAGCAGCCTGGAATTTGGTGAAAAACTGTTTTTT	CASSLEFGEKLFF